Shown below are 17 T cell receptor beta chains from a single sample sequenced in a study of CD4 T cells in relation to SARS-CoV-2 and coronaviruses. Antigens of these TCRs are unknown. The repertoire was sequenced with immunoSEQ multiplex PCR; TCRdb's copy has only in-frame clones and lacks some. The sample records about 39,000 clones, 70% to 85% being singletons. The sample comprised naive CD4+ T cells from PBMCs, cultured in vitro. The sample's subset: naive CD4+ T cells isolated by negative enrichment. All receptors derive from an adult with COVID-19.

This chain links TRBV28 with TRBJ1-2, with D perhaps matching TRBD1 (6 bases). Trimming took 8 bases from V and 4 from J, leaving 20 bases between them. CDR3 size: 15 residues. Looked up from germline, CDR1 is MDHEN and CDR2 is SYDVKM. CDR3 protein: CASGIRDTGLYGYTF. The CDR3 DNA follows: TGTGCCAGCGGGATCCGGGACACCGGCCTCTATGGCTACACCTTC.

The gene calls are TRBV30 and TRBJ2-7; no clear D. The V end was cut by 0 bases, the J end by 2 bases, with 11 bases between. The germline V gene has CDR1 GTSNPN and CDR2 SVGIG (reference sequence). CDR3 length equals 14 residues. The CDR3 nucleotides are TGTGCCTGGAGTGTCCCGCGCTCAGCCTACGAGCAGTACTTC. Its translation: CAWSVPRSAYEQYF.

This clone came up a few times. This chain uses TRBV19 with TRBJ1-1; 7 bases fit TRBD1. CDR3 size: 16 residues. V was clipped by 5 bases and J by 5 bases; unmatched bases: 14. Looked up from germline, CDR1 is LNHDA and CDR2 is SQIVND (reference sequence). CDR3 in DNA: TGTGCCAGTAGTGACAGGGTCTCCCCACTGGGGACTGAAGCTTTCTTT. Translating it yields CASSDRVSPLGTEAFF.

V is TRBV14 and J is TRBJ2-4, with D hard to call. The germline V gene has CDR1 SGHDN and CDR2 FVKESK. Deletions cut 1 base from V and 1 base from J, with 14 bases between. This CDR3 spans 17 amino acids. CDR3 sequence (DNA): TGTGCCAGCAGCCAAGCCCGGCGGATGGGGGCCAAAAACATTCAGTACTTC. Its protein product is CASSQARRMGAKNIQYF.

The V and J genes are TRBV7-9 and TRBJ1-2; 8 positions agree with TRBD1. Germline V CDR1 and CDR2: SEHNR, FQNEAQ (reference sequence). The J segment lost 12 bases and the V segment lost 1 base, leaving 10 bases of the junction unmatched. The CDR3 extends over 14 amino acids. CDR3 nucleotide sequence: TGTGCCAGCAGCTTAGTTGGACAGGGTAAGATGAACACCTTC. Encoded protein: CASSLVGQGKMNTF. Combining the CDR3 with reference TRBV7-9 and TRBJ1-2 gives the whole variable domain DTGVSQNPRHKITKRGQNVTFRCDPISEHNRLYWYRQTLGQGPEFLTYFQNEAQLEKSRLLSDRFSAERPKGSFSTLEIQRTEQGDSAMYLCASSLVGQGKMNTFGSGTRLTVV.

V gene TRBV6-5 combines with J gene TRBJ2-7; 8 bases fit TRBD2. Per germline, CDR1 MNHEY and CDR2 SVGAGI. The CDR3 contains 16 residues. V lost 2 bases, J lost 5 bases, and 11 bases stayed unmatched. This chain's CDR3 is CASSYDRRTSSHEQYF. The CDR3 nucleotides are TGTGCCAGCAGTTACGATAGAAGGACTAGCAGCCACGAGCAGTACTTC.

This clone was observed once. The V gene is TRBV28, the J gene TRBJ2-1, with D unclear. CDR1 is MDHEN and CDR2 is SYDVKM in the germline V gene. V was pared by 2 bases and J by 6 bases, with 11 bases between. The CDR3 runs 14 residues. The CDR3, as DNA: TGTGCCAGCAGTTTAAACTCCCCCTCCAATGAGCAGTTCTTC. Protein product: CASSLNSPSNEQFF.

The gene calls are TRBV28 and TRBJ2-6; 16 bases agree with TRBD2. In germline, CDR1 is MDHEN, CDR2 SYDVKM. This CDR3 contains 18 residues. The V and J ends lost 5 bases and 2 bases, in that order; junction bases with no gene match: 3. The CDR3 sequence: CASSPGTSGRAGANVLTF. The CDR3 DNA reads as TGTGCCAGCAGTCCGGGGACTAGCGGGAGGGCTGGGGCCAACGTCCTGACTTTC.

The V and J genes are TRBV7-2 and TRBJ1-1; D perhaps matches TRBD1 (5 bases). The CDR3 is 15 amino acids. The V and J ends lost 3 bases and 3 bases respectively, with 14 bases between them. Germline CDR1 reads SGHTA; CDR2 reads FQGNSA. The CDR3: CASSFGGGRDTEAFF. The CDR3 nucleotides are TGTGCCAGCAGCTTCGGGGGTGGGAGAGACACTGAAGCTTTCTTT.

This clone has a single count. The chain is built from TRBV7-9 and TRBJ2-7; TRBD2 agrees at 12 bases. The germline CDR1 and CDR2 sequences are SEHNR and FQNEAQ (reference sequence). With V trimmed by 3 bases and J by 0 bases, 6 bases remained unmatched. The CDR3 extends over 17 amino acids. Written as DNA, the CDR3 is TGTGCCAGCAGCTTCAAGAGGACTAGCGGGAACTCCTACGAGCAGTACTTC. Translated, it gives CASSFKRTSGNSYEQYF.

This clone was recorded a few times. The rearrangement joins TRBV30 to TRBJ1-1; D not resolved. CDR1 and CDR2 from the germline V gene are GTSNPN and SVGIG (reference sequence). Between the trimmed V and J ends, which lost 2 bases and 0 bases, there was a span of 10 bases. There are 14 residues in the CDR3. The CDR3 sequence is CAWSPMSMNTEAFF. CDR3 nucleotide sequence: TGTGCCTGGAGTCCCATGAGCATGAACACTGAAGCTTTCTTT.

The chain employs TRBV12-3 or TRBV12-4 and TRBJ1-1; perhaps TRBD1 as D (6 bases). The CDR3 length is 12 residues. V dropped 1 base and J dropped 11 bases, with 11 bases sitting between them. CDR3 DNA sequence: TGTGCCAGCAGTTTAGGGGGGGGCCTTGCTTTCTTT. Protein sequence: CASSLGGGLAFF.

This clone appeared a few times. The rearrangement links TRBV4-2 to TRBJ1-2; perhaps TRBD1 as D (6 bases). Per germline, CDR1 LGHNA and CDR2 YNFKEQ. Trimming took off 1 base at V and 7 bases at J, with 16 bases between the two ends. The CDR3 runs 15 residues. The CDR3 DNA reads as TGTGCCAGCAGCCAAGCCGGGACGGGGGCGCTTGGCTACACCTTC. It is translated as CASSQAGTGALGYTF.

There are a few counts of this clone. V is TRBV27 and J is TRBJ2-7; D is unclear. CDR3 length: 12 amino acids. Germline loops: CDR1 MNHEY, CDR2 SMNVEV (reference sequence). V lost 7 bases and J lost 0, with 7 bases in between. The CDR3 sequence: CASTSSSYEQYF. The DNA for the CDR3 is TGTGCCAGCACCTCGAGCTCCTACGAGCAGTACTTC.

This chain connects TRBV5-4 to TRBJ2-1; D gene unclear. The CDR3 is 14 amino acids. The V end was cut by 0 bases, the J end by 5 bases, with 9 bases between. CDR1 and CDR2 (germline): SGHNT, YYREEE (reference sequence). The CDR3, as DNA: TGTGCCAGCAGCTTGGGGGGTCCTCACAATGAGCAGTTCTTC. This translates into CASSLGGPHNEQFF.

The chain uses TRBV6-1 and TRBJ2-5, with a weak D call TRBD1 (5 bases). From germline, CDR1 is MNHNS and CDR2 SASEGT. The CDR3 extends over 13 amino acids. V was pared by 1 base and J by 2 bases, with 5 bases between. The CDR3 loop reads CASSEDRQETQYF. CDR3 nucleotide sequence: TGTGCCAGCAGTGAAGACAGGCAAGAGACCCAGTACTTC.

The V gene is TRBV10-1, the J gene TRBJ2-1, with TRBD2 as a possible D gene (5 bases). Germline loops: CDR1 WNHNN, CDR2 SYGVQD (reference sequence). Trimming left V 8 bases short and J 1 base short, with 21 bases between. The CDR3 loop spans 17 amino acids. The CDR3: CASDYIKKTRSYNEQFF. DNA of the CDR3: TGCGCCAGCGACTATATAAAAAAGACTCGATCCTACAATGAGCAGTTCTTC.